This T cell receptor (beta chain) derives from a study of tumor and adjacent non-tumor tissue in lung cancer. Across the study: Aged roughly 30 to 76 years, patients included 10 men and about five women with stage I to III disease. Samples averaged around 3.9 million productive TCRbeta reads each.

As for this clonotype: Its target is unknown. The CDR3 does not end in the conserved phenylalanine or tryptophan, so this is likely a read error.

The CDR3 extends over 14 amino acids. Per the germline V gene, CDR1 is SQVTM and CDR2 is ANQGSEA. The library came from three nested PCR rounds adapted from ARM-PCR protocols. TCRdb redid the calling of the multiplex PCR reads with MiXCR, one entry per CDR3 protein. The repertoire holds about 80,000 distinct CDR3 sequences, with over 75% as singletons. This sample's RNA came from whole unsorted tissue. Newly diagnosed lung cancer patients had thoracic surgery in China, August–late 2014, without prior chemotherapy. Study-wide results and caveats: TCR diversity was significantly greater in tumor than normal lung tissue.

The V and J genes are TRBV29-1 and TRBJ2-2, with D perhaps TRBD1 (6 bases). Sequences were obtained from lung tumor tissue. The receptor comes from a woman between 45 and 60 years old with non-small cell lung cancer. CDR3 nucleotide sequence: TGCAAGGTTTTAGGCCAGGGGCGGACCGGGGAGCTGTTTTCT. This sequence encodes CKVLGQGRTGELFS.